The 31 T cell receptor beta chains in this list originate from one sample, sequenced in a study of cytomegalovirus exposure and HLA in healthy donors. Primers for the PCR totalled 60 Vbeta and 13 Jbeta. Sequencing used immunoSEQ multiplex PCR; TCRdb keeps in-frame clones, though not all of them. The sample carries 150,000 to 200,000 clones, approximately 86% recorded once. Input material: PBMCs. The receptors come from a woman aged 18-35 years in good health and CMV-seronegative.

This clone was picked up one time. CDR3 loop: CASSLTGTPFYEQYF. For the CDR3, the DNA is TGTGCCAGCAGCTTAACCGGGACTCCCTTCTACGAGCAGTACTTC. The chain joins TRBV7-8 to TRBJ2-7, with a tentative D call TRBD2 (6 bases). Germline assignment: CDR1 SGHVS and CDR2 FQNEAQ. This CDR3 spans 15 amino acids. Between the trimmed V and J ends, which lost 2 bases and 3 bases, there was a span of 14 bases.

This rearrangement joins TRBV4-2 to TRBJ1-5; possible D gene TRBD1, 6 bases. This CDR3 region has 17 residues. CDR1 and CDR2 (germline): LGHNA, YNFKEQ. The V and J ends lost 2 bases and 3 bases respectively, with 17 bases between them. The CDR3 DNA reads TGTGCCAGCAGCCAAAAAACCGGGACAAATTTCAATCAGCCCCAGCATTTT. It encodes CASSQKTGTNFNQPQHF.

This rearrangement joins TRBV2 to TRBJ2-3, with 9 positions matching TRBD2. This CDR3 contains 16 residues. The junction had 6 bases not matched to a gene; V was cut back by 0 bases and J by 5 bases. In germline, CDR1 is SNHLY, CDR2 FYNNEI. CDR3 residues: CASSEAYSGSQDTQYF. The DNA for the CDR3 is TGTGCCAGCAGTGAAGCCTATAGCGGGAGTCAAGATACGCAGTATTTT. The full variable domain, its missing parts supplied by reference TRBV2 and TRBJ2-3, is EPEVTQTPSHQVTQMGQEVILRCVPISNHLYFYWYRQILGQKVEFLVSFYNNEISEKSEIFDDQFSVERPDGSNFTLKIRSTKLEDSAMYFCASSEAYSGSQDTQYFGPGTRLTVL.

This clone came up once. The V gene is TRBV7-9, the J gene TRBJ2-1; D gene unclear. The CDR3 covers 14 residues. V was cut by 1 base and J by 6 bases, with 10 bases left in between. Germline V gives CDR1 SEHNR, CDR2 FQNEAQ (reference sequence). The CDR3 spells CASSLGVATNEQFF. As DNA, the CDR3 is TGTGCCAGCAGCTTAGGTGTAGCCACCAATGAGCAGTTCTTC.

The genes are TRBV27 and TRBJ1-2; tentative D call: TRBD1 (5 bases). Trimming left V 5 bases short and J 2 bases short, with 12 bases between. Germline CDR1 is MNHEY and CDR2 is SMNVEV (reference sequence). This CDR3 has 14 amino acids. Written as DNA, the CDR3 is TGTGCCAGCAGTGAGGGACTTTCAAACTATGGCTACACCTTC. As protein: CASSEGLSNYGYTF.

The rearrangement links TRBV28 to TRBJ1-5, with TRBD1 identical over 9 bases. Looked up from germline, CDR1 is MDHEN and CDR2 is SYDVKM. V trimming: 5 bases; J trimming: 6 bases; junction bases outside the gene matches: 5. This CDR3 contains 14 residues. CDR3 DNA sequence: TGTGCCAGCAGTCGACAGGGGGAAGGTCAGCCCCAGCATTTT. This gives the protein CASSRQGEGQPQHF. Based on the CDR3 plus reference TRBV28 and TRBJ1-5, the full variable domain is DVKVTQSSRYLVKRTGEKVFLECVQDMDHENMFWYRQDPGLGLRLIYFSYDVKMKEKGDIPEGYSVSREKKERFSLILESASTNQTSMYLCASSRQGEGQPQHFGDGTRLSIL.

This clone turned up a few times. This sequence joins TRBV7-9 and TRBJ2-7; 12 positions agree with TRBD1. The CDR3 length is 14 residues. Trimming cost V 5 bases and J 6 bases; bases outside gene matches: 5. The germline gives CDR1 SEHNR, CDR2 FQNEAQ (reference sequence). The CDR3 sequence is CASSPGQGAAEQYF. The CDR3 bases are TGTGCCAGCAGCCCGGGACAGGGGGCCGCCGAGCAGTACTTC. The full variable domain, in which reference TRBV7-9 and TRBJ2-7 provide the parts outside the CDR3, is DTGVSQNPRHKITKRGQNVTFRCDPISEHNRLYWYRQTLGQGPEFLTYFQNEAQLEKSRLLSDRFSAERPKGSFSTLEIQRTEQGDSAMYLCASSPGQGAAEQYFGPGTRLTVT.

The chain carries TRBV12-5 and TRBJ2-2; 10 bases are a match to TRBD1. V shed 2 bases, J shed 6 bases, and the junction held 12 bases outside the gene matches. CDR1 LGHNT and CDR2 FRNRAP come from the germline V gene. The CDR3 consists of 18 residues. CDR3 in amino acids: CASGLYSGTGEIAGELFF. In nucleotides, the CDR3 is TGTGCTAGTGGTTTGTACTCCGGGACAGGGGAGATTGCCGGGGAGCTGTTTTTT.

The CDR3 region has the DNA TGTGCCAGCAGGCCCGGGACAGCAAGCAATCAGCCCCAGCATTTT. Translation gives CASRPGTASNQPQHF. The rearrangement uses TRBV28 and TRBJ1-5; TRBD1 aligns across 7 bases. The J segment lost 1 base and the V segment lost 6 bases, leaving 6 bases of the junction unmatched. Germline values: CDR1 MDHEN, CDR2 SYDVKM. The CDR3 is 15 residues long.

V and J are TRBV18 and TRBJ2-2; D may be TRBD1 (5 bases). The CDR3 length is 15 residues. V was clipped by 0 bases and J by 15 bases, with 20 bases between them. In germline, CDR1 is KGHSH, CDR2 LQKENI. CDR3 in amino acids: CASSPPGQGPTAVFF. CDR3 nucleotide sequence: TGTGCCAGCTCACCACCTGGGCAGGGCCCTACCGCGGTGTTTTTT.

The V and J genes are TRBV7-2 and TRBJ2-3; tentatively, D is TRBD2 (5 bases). The CDR3 extends over 15 amino acids. Germline assignment: CDR1 SGHTA and CDR2 FQGNSA. V gave up 0 bases and J gave up 0 bases, with 7 bases separating them. CDR3 sequence reads: CASSLAGGSTDTQYF. Written as DNA, the CDR3 is TGTGCCAGCAGCTTAGCCGGCGGGAGCACAGATACGCAGTATTTT.

The rearrangement joins TRBV2 to TRBJ2-7; perhaps TRBD2 as D (6 bases). Germline loops: CDR1 SNHLY, CDR2 FYNNEI. The V end lost 1 base, the J end lost 7 bases, and 17 bases lay between the germline ends. The CDR3 consists of 15 residues. Written as DNA, the CDR3 is TGTGCCAGCAGTGAAGTGGGCTCGGAGGGAGATGAGCAGTACTTC. It encodes CASSEVGSEGDEQYF.

This chain uses TRBV6-5 with TRBJ1-1, with D tentatively TRBD1 (6 bases). V lost 7 bases and J lost 0, with 9 bases in between. Germline-derived CDR1 and CDR2 are MNHEY and SVGAGI. The CDR3 is 13 amino acids. CDR3 amino acids: CASTRGMNTEAFF. Written as DNA, the CDR3 is TGTGCCAGCACCAGGGGCATGAACACTGAAGCTTTCTTT.

The gene calls are TRBV6-1 and TRBJ2-7; 10 bases fit TRBD2. Germline V CDR1 and CDR2: MNHNS, SASEGT. There are 15 residues in the CDR3. The V gene end was trimmed by 6 bases and the J gene end by 7 bases; junction bases not matched to a gene: 12. CDR3 protein: CASRASGRALREQYF. The CDR3 coding sequence is TGTGCCAGCAGAGCCAGCGGGAGGGCCTTAAGAGAGCAGTACTTC.

This clone was seen just once. V gene TRBV6-5 combines with J gene TRBJ2-7; unclear D gene. Germline CDR1 MNHEY, CDR2 SVGAGI. Trimming removed 7 bases at V and 0 bases at J, with 13 bases between. This CDR3 contains 14 residues. The CDR3 nucleotides are TGTGCCAGCACAAGCCGGTTGTACTCCTACGAGCAGTACTTC. Protein product: CASTSRLYSYEQYF.

The chain carries TRBV6-1 and TRBJ2-5; a possible D gene is TRBD2 (6 bases). The CDR3 sequence is 14 residues long. V lost 2 bases, J lost 11 bases, and 18 bases lay in between. Germline assignment: CDR1 MNHNS and CDR2 SASEGT. This CDR3 reads CASSELVGPGEQYF. CDR3 DNA sequence: TGTGCCAGCAGTGAATTAGTGGGGCCGGGGGAGCAGTACTTC.

J is TRBJ2-5 and V is TRBV7-9; D is unclear. The J call is in doubt because the DNA end fits TRBJ2-7 better. Germline CDR1 and CDR2: SEHNR and FQNEAQ (reference sequence). CDR3 length equals 11 residues. The CDR3 here is CASSSNYEQYF. CDR3 DNA sequence: TGTGCCAGCAGCTCTAACTACGAGCAGTACTTC.

This clone has just one count. The chain employs TRBV2 and TRBJ2-1; D is possibly TRBD2 (5 bases). CDR1 is SNHLY, CDR2 FYNNEI, per germline. Trimming cost V 8 bases and J 5 bases, with 19 bases left between them. The CDR3 contains 15 residues. CDR3 region: CASLVRTGFHNEQFF. Here the CDR3 DNA reads TGTGCCAGCCTGGTCCGGACGGGATTTCACAATGAGCAGTTCTTC.

J is TRBJ2-1 and V is TRBV7-9, with TRBD1 as a possible D gene (6 bases). The ends were cut back, 3 bases at V and 6 bases at J, with 9 bases in the middle. This CDR3 contains 13 residues. Germline-derived CDR1 and CDR2 are SEHNR and FQNEAQ (reference sequence). The chain's CDR3 is CASSFRGGNEQFF. Here the CDR3 DNA reads TGTGCCAGCAGCTTTAGAGGGGGCAATGAGCAGTTCTTC.

The chain combines TRBV10-2 with TRBJ2-3; D ambiguous. The germline V gene has CDR1 WSHSY and CDR2 SAAADI. The V end was cut by 4 bases, the J end by 3 bases, with 5 bases between. The CDR3 spans 12 residues. The CDR3 nucleotides are TGCGCCAGCAGTGCGTATACAGATACGCAGTATTTT. This translates into CASSAYTDTQYF.

This CDR3 reads CASSAIVAGAGEQFF. The CDR3 nucleotides read TGTGCCAGTAGTGCAATTGTAGCGGGGGCTGGTGAGCAGTTCTTC. The chain recombines TRBV19 with TRBJ2-1, with TRBD2 identical over 9 bases. V lost 5 bases, J lost 9 bases, and 11 bases stayed unmatched. There are 15 residues in the CDR3. Germline V gene data show CDR1 as LNHDA and CDR2 as SQIVND (reference sequence).

This chain joins TRBV27 and TRBJ2-6, with a tentative D call TRBD2 (6 bases). The V gene lost 6 bases and the J gene lost 0 bases, with 12 bases spanning the gap. The CDR3 runs 16 residues. From germline, CDR1 is MNHEY and CDR2 SMNVEV (reference sequence). The CDR3 protein is CASSSDGGSGANVLTF. The CDR3 DNA follows: TGTGCCAGCAGCTCTGACGGGGGCTCTGGGGCCAACGTCCTGACTTTC.

This clone was counted only a few times. The chain employs TRBV27 and TRBJ2-7; D is undetermined. The germline V gene has CDR1 MNHEY and CDR2 SMNVEV (reference sequence). The CDR3 runs 16 residues. Between the trimmed V and J ends, which lost 5 bases and 3 bases, there was a span of 20 bases. The CDR3 DNA reads as TGTGCCAGCAGTCCCCTCGAAAGTCGAACGGGCTACGAGCAGTACTTC. It yields the protein CASSPLESRTGYEQYF.

This chain uses TRBV28 with TRBJ2-1, with TRBD1 matching 9 bases. The germline V gene encodes CDR1 MDHEN and CDR2 SYDVKM. The CDR3 runs 16 residues. V lost 6 bases and J lost 10; bases outside the gene matches: 16. The CDR3 coding sequence is TGTGCCAGCAGGTTTATCCGGGACAGGGCCGGGAGGGAGCAGTTCTTC. Translating gives CASRFIRDRAGREQFF.

V is TRBV7-9 and J is TRBJ1-6; D is unclear. The CDR3 length is 14 residues. Trimming removed 1 base from V and 6 bases from J, with 7 bases in between. The germline gives CDR1 SEHNR, CDR2 FQNEAQ (reference sequence). CDR3 DNA: TGTGCCAGCAGCTTAGAAGCAATTAATTCACCCCTCCACTTT. Amino acid sequence: CASSLEAINSPLHF.

The chain is built from TRBV18 and TRBJ1-2; D is ambiguous. The V end was cut by 2 bases, the J end by 5 bases, with 15 bases between. This CDR3 is built from 15 residues. CDR1 and CDR2 (germline): KGHSH, LQKENI. Here the CDR3 DNA reads TGTGCCAGCTCACCATCAGAGGGCGATAGGTATGGCTACACCTTC. Its translation: CASSPSEGDRYGYTF.

The genes are TRBV7-7 and TRBJ2-1; no firm D call. The length of the CDR3 is 13 residues. The V gene's germline CDR1 is SSHAT and CDR2 FNYEAQ (reference sequence). Trimming removed 1 base at V and 6 bases at J, with 7 bases between. The CDR3 region is CASSLGLSNEQFF. Here the CDR3 DNA reads TGTGCCAGCAGCTTAGGACTGTCCAATGAGCAGTTCTTC.

This chain joins TRBV27 and TRBJ2-7, with D possibly being TRBD1 (6 bases). This CDR3 region has 14 residues. The ends were cut back, 7 bases at V and 3 bases at J, with 16 bases in the middle. Germline values: CDR1 MNHEY, CDR2 SMNVEV (reference sequence). CDR3 nucleotides: TGTGCCAGCAAGAGCAGGGGATCAGGCTACGAGCAGTACTTC. Its translation: CASKSRGSGYEQYF.

The chain recombines TRBV19 with TRBJ1-2; possibly TRBD1 for D (5 bases). The CDR3 totals 13 residues. Trimming took off 9 bases at V and 4 bases at J, with 15 bases between the two ends. Germline-derived CDR1 and CDR2 are LNHDA and SQIVND (reference sequence). The CDR3 protein is CARDTSPCYGYTF. DNA of the CDR3: TGTGCCAGGGACACCTCCCCTTGCTATGGCTACACCTTC.

In its sample, this clone was seen a few times. CDR3 region: CASSPVGGVGSPLHF. DNA for the CDR3: TGTGCCAGCAGCCCAGTGGGGGGGGTAGGCTCACCCCTCCACTTT. The V and J genes are TRBV9 and TRBJ1-6; tentative D call: TRBD1 (5 bases). Germline assignment: CDR1 SGDLS and CDR2 YYNGEE. Trimming stripped 4 bases from V and 10 bases from J, with 18 bases between. The CDR3 is 15 residues long.

The chain recombines TRBV7-6 with TRBJ2-7, with TRBD2 matching over 11 bases. The V and J ends lost 10 bases and 5 bases, in that order; junction bases with no gene match: 4. Germline lookup yields CDR1 SGHVS and CDR2 FNYEAQ. CDR3 size: 12 residues. The CDR3 bases are TGTGCCACCTCTAGCGGGGGGCACGAGCAGTACTTC. It is translated as CATSSGGHEQYF.